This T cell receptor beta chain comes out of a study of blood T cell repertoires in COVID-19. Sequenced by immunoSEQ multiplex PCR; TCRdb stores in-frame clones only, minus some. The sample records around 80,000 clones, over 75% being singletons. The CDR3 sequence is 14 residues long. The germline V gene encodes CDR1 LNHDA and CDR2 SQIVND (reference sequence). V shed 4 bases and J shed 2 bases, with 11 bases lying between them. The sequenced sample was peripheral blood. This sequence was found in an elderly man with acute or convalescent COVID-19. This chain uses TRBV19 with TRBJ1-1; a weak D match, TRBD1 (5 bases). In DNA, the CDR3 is TGTGCCAGTAGTAGGGGCGATAAAAACACTGAAGCTTTCTTT. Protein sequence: CASSRGDKNTEAFF.